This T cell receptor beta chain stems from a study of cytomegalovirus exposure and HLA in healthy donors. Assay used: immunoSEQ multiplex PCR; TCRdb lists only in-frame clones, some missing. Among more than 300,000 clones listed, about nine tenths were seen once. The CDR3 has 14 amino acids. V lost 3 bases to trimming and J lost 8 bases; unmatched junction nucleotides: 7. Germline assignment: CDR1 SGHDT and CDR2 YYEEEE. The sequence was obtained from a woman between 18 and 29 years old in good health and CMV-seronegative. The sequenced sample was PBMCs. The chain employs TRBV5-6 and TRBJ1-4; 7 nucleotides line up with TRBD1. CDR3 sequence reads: CASSWDSTGEKLFF. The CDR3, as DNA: TGTGCCAGCAGCTGGGACAGCACGGGAGAAAAACTGTTTTTT.